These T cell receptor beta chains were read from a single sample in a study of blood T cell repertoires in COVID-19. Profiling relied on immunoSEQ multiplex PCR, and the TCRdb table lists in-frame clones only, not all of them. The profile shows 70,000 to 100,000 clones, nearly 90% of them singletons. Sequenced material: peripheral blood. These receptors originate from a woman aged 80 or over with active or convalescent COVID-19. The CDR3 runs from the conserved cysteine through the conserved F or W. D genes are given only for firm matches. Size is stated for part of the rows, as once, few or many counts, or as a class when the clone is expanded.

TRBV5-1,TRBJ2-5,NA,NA,TGCGCCAGCAGCTTCGGAGAGACCCAGTACTTC,CASSFGETQYF
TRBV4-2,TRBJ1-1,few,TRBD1,TGTGCCAGCAGCCTTACCGACAGGGGTGACACTGAAGCTTTCTTT,CASSLTDRGDTEAFF
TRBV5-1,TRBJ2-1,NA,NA,TGCGCCAGCAGCGCGGGAACCACCTACAATGAGCAGTTCTTC,CASSAGTTYNEQFF
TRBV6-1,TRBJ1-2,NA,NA,TGTGCCAGCAGTGAAAGAGGCCCTAACTATGGCTACACCTTC,CASSERGPNYGYTF
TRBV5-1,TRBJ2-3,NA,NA,TGCGCCAGCAGCTTGGTGGGCGCAAGCACAGATACGCAGTATTTT,CASSLVGASTDTQYF
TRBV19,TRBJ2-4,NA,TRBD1,TGTGCCAGTAGTAAGACAGGGTCCAAAAACATTCAGTACTTC,CASSKTGSKNIQYF
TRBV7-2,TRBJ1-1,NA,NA,TGTGCCAGCAGCCCTAGAGGGAGCACTGAAGCTTTCTTT,CASSPRGSTEAFF
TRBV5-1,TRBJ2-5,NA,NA,TGCGCCAGCAGCTTTCTGGACGCGGGGGAGACCCAGTACTTC,CASSFLDAGETQYF
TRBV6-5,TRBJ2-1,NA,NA,TGTGCCAGCAGTTCTTCTGGGCCGTACAATGAGCAGTTCTTC,CASSSSGPYNEQFF
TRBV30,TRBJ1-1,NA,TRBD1,TGTGCCTGGAGCTCCGACAGGGAGAACACTGAAGCTTTCTTT,CAWSSDRENTEAFF
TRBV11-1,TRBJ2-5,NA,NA,TGTGCCAGCAGCTTTCACACCGTTCAAGAGACCCAGTACTTC,CASSFHTVQETQYF
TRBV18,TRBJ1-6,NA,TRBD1,TGTGCCAGCTCTCCCGACAGGGCTGATTCACCCCTCCACTTT,CASSPDRADSPLHF
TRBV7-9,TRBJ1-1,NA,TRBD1,TGTGCCAGCAGCCTACGGACAGGGGGGATGGCTGAAGCTTTCTTT,CASSLRTGGMAEAFF
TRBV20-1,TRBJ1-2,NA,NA,TGCAGTGCTAGTGTGTACACCTCAGGAGGTGGCTACACCTTC,CSASVYTSGGGYTF
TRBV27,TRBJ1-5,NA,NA,TGTGCCAGCAGTCCGTCCCGGGACTTTAATCAGCCCCAGCATTTT,CASSPSRDFNQPQHF
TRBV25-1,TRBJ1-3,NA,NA,TGTGCCAGCAGTGAATATCTTAGCTCTGGAAACACCATATATTTT,CASSEYLSSGNTIYF
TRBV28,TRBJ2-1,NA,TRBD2,TGTGCCAGCAGACCCCGGACTAGCGGGACCTACAATGAGCAGTTCTTC,CASRPRTSGTYNEQFF
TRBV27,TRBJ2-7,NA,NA,TGTGCCAGCAGGAATAGATCGTTCCGGGACTCGTCCTACGAGCAGTACTTC,CASRNRSFRDSSYEQYF
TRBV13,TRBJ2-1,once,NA,TGTGCCAGCAGCTTAGTGCGGGGAAGGAATGAGCAGTTCTTC,CASSLVRGRNEQFF
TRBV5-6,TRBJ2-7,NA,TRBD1,TGTGCCAGCAGCTTGAAGCCACAGGGGGCCTACGAGCAGTACTTC,CASSLKPQGAYEQYF
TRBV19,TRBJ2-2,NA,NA,TGTGCCAGTAGTACGGACTTGGGCGCCGCGAACACCGGGGAGCTGTTTTTT,CASSTDLGAANTGELFF
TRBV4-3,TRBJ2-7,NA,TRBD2,TGCGCCAGCAGCCAAGATCGAGCGAGCGGGAGGGCCTACGAGCAGTACTTC,CASSQDRASGRAYEQYF
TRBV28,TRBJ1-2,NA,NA,TGTGCCAGCAGTGAGAGTACTCAAAACTATGGCTACACCTTC,CASSESTQNYGYTF
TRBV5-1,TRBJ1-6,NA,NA,TGCGCCAGCAGCTTGGGCGGGGGGCAGCCACCCCTCCACTTT,CASSLGGGQPPLHF
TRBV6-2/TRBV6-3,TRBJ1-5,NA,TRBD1,TGTGCCAGCAGTCGACAGGGAAACAATCAGCCCCAGCATTTT,CASSRQGNNQPQHF
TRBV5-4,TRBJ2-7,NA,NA,TGTGCCAGCTCATCGGTGACTAGTTCGCGGGAGCAGTACTTC,CASSSVTSSREQYF
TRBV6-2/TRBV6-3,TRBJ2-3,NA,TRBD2,TGTGCCAGCAGTTACTTAGGACTAGCGGGGGCCGATACGCAGTATTTT,CASSYLGLAGADTQYF
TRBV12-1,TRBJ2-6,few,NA,TGTGCCAGCAGCAGGGGGACAGGGGGCTTCTCTGGGGCCAACGTCCTGACTTTC,CASSRGTGGFSGANVLTF
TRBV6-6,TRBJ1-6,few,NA,TGTGCCAGCAGTTACTCACAGGGTGGTTCACCCCTCCACTTT,CASSYSQGGSPLHF
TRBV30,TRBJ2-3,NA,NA,TGTGCCTGGAGCCGAGGCCCAGATACGCAGTATTTT,CAWSRGPDTQYF
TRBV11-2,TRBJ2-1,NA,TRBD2,TGTGCCAGCAGCATCCCCTGGGGCGGGAGGGGGAACAATGAGCAGTTCTTC,CASSIPWGGRGNNEQFF
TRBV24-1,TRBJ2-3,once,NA,TGTGCCACCAGTGATTTGAAAAGCCGCACAGATACGCAGTATTTT,CATSDLKSRTDTQYF
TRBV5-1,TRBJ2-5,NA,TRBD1,TGCGCCAGCAGCCAACGGGACAGGAGACAAGAGACCCAGTACTTC,CASSQRDRRQETQYF
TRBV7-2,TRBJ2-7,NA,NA,TGTGCCAGCAGCTTAAGCGGAAACTCCTACGAGCAGTACTTC,CASSLSGNSYEQYF
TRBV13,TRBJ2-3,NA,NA,TGTGCCAGCACACCGGGACTCTCATCTGCCCCTACGCAGTATTTT,CASTPGLSSAPTQYF
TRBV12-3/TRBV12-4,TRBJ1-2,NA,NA,TGTGCCAGCAGTTTTTCAGCTCAGCGGGGCTACACCTTC,CASSFSAQRGYTF
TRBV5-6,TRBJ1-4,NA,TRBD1,TGTGCCAGCAGCCAGGACAGGGATTCATTTGCAACTAATGAAAAACTGTTTTTT,CASSQDRDSFATNEKLFF
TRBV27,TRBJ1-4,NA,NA,TGTGCCAGCAGTTTACTAGGGGTGGGTGAAAAACTGTTTTTT,CASSLLGVGEKLFF
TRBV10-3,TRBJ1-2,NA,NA,TGTGCCATCAGTGAGTCCTGGACAGCTGACGGCTACACCTTC,CAISESWTADGYTF
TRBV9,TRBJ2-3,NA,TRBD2,TGTGCCAGCAGCGTATTAGCGGGCAACACAGATACGCAGTATTTT,CASSVLAGNTDTQYF
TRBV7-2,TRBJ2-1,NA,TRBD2,TGTGCCAGCAGCTACCTAGCGGGAGACGATGAGCAGTTCTTC,CASSYLAGDDEQFF
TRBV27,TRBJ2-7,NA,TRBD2,TGTGCCAGCAGTTTAAGGACTAGCGGGGGGGCCCCCTACGAGCAGTACTTC,CASSLRTSGGAPYEQYF
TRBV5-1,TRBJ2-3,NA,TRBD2,TGCGCCAGCGGAGACCTCCTAGCGGGAGGCACAGATACGCAGTATTTT,CASGDLLAGGTDTQYF
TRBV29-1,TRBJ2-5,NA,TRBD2,TGCAGCGTCGATGGGACTAGCGGGAGTCAGCAAGAGACCCAGTACTTC,CSVDGTSGSQQETQYF
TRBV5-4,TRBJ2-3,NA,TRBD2,TGTGCCAGCAGCCTCCCGGTTAGTAGCGGGACAGATACGCAGTATTTT,CASSLPVSSGTDTQYF
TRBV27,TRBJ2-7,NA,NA,TGTGCCAGCAGTTTATACCCAGGGGGGTACGAGCAGTACTTC,CASSLYPGGYEQYF
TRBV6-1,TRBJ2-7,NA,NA,TGTGCCAGCAGTGACCGCCTTGAGGAGCAGTACTTC,CASSDRLEEQYF
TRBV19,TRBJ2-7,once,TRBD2,TGTGCCAGTAGTATAAGACCGGAAGGGCTAGCGGGAGCCGAGCAGTACTTC,CASSIRPEGLAGAEQYF
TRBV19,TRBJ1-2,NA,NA,TGTGCCAGTAGTACGACCGCGAGAGGTGGCTACACCTTC,CASSTTARGGYTF
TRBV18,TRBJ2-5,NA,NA,TGTGCCAGCTCACCCCAGGGAAAGACCCAGTACTTC,CASSPQGKTQYF